These T cell receptor beta chains were read from a single sample in a study of brain metastases from non-small cell lung cancer. The table came from immunoSEQ multiplex PCR; TCRdb's copy has only in-frame clones and leaves some out. The table has some 3,400 clones, 95% to 96% seen once. The sequenced sample consisted of tumor-adjacent normal tissue. All receptors come from a donor aged 40 or older with non-small cell lung cancer. CDR3s leave out the opening cysteine and the closing phenylalanine or tryptophan.

V gene: TRBV2
CDR3 protein: ASSGLRTANTGELF

V gene: TRBV5-5
CDR3 protein: ASSFTGELF

V gene: TRBV7-9
CDR3 protein: ASSSGRTGRNTIY

V gene: TRBV14
CDR3 protein: ASSPIKRGSEDTQY

V gene: TRBV5-1
CDR3 protein: ASSPKDSSGYEQY

V gene: TRBV19
CDR3 protein: ASSIGIAGNTIY

V gene: TRBV5-5
CDR3 protein: ASSLTGPTSQKFYEQY

V gene: TRBV19
CDR3 protein: ASAGSAADTQY

V gene: TRBV9
CDR3 protein: ASSVEAVQETQY

V gene: TRBV7-3
CDR3 protein: ASSPGQTNTEAF

V gene: TRBV5-6
CDR3 protein: ASSNRGFGMKTQY

V gene: TRBV5-1
CDR3 protein: ASSLNRDNEQF

V gene: TRBV7-9
CDR3 protein: TSSVKGAGANVLT

V gene: TRBV6-5
CDR3 protein: ASSRTEMTEAF

V gene: TRBV14
CDR3 protein: ASSQDRNTGELF

V gene: TRBV5-6
CDR3 protein: ASSRAAFYEQY

V gene: TRBV29-1
CDR3 protein: SGGEIGTGNEQY

V gene: TRBV6-4
CDR3 protein: ASSGGRTDTQY

V gene: TRBV18
CDR3 protein: ASSPARSPYGYT

V gene: TRBV6-5
CDR3 protein: ASSAVGLGETQY

V gene: TRBV9
CDR3 protein: ASSAPENTEAF

V gene: TRBV6-2/TRBV6-3
CDR3 protein: VSSLAGGLNEQF

V gene: TRBV18
CDR3 protein: ASSPEGETQY

V gene: TRBV18
CDR3 protein: ASSPIRDPNYGYT

V gene: TRBV7-2
CDR3 protein: ASSLAYRGRPLH

V gene: TRBV6-6
CDR3 protein: ASSGPGLLPQH

V gene: TRBV29-1
CDR3 protein: SVDGFYGYT

V gene: TRBV5-8
CDR3 protein: ASSLGLSADTQY

V gene: TRBV7-2
CDR3 protein: ASSRQGPEAF

V gene: TRBV9
CDR3 protein: ASSVGGGQNNEQF

V gene: TRBV7-9
CDR3 protein: ASSSDLYGYT

V gene: TRBV6-5
CDR3 protein: ASSRLADNEQF

V gene: TRBV6-5
CDR3 protein: ASSFRQTIFEYEQY

V gene: TRBV4-2
CDR3 protein: ASSPMGFGANVLT

V gene: TRBV6-5
CDR3 protein: ASSPGGEGRDTQY

V gene: TRBV27
CDR3 protein: ASSQWGTAAF

V gene: TRBV19
CDR3 protein: ASSAFDGQETQY

V gene: TRBV2
CDR3 protein: ASSDPQQGAVYGYT

V gene: TRBV6-1
CDR3 protein: ASSEGPYGYT

V gene: TRBV6-1
CDR3 protein: ASSDGLAGRGNIQY

V gene: TRBV11-1
CDR3 protein: ASSRNQDEQF

V gene: TRBV18
CDR3 protein: ASSPHTAEQY

V gene: TRBV2
CDR3 protein: ASSGRGISNQPQH

V gene: TRBV3-1/TRBV3-2
CDR3 protein: ASSVLWGNEQF

V gene: TRBV18
CDR3 protein: ASSPLQGAALGYEAF

V gene: TRBV5-1
CDR3 protein: ASSLARGGYT

V gene: TRBV19
CDR3 protein: ASSITLAEDYYGYT

V gene: TRBV18
CDR3 protein: ASSPALGSGEQF

V gene: TRBV2
CDR3 protein: ASLGRPNTKAF

V gene: TRBV3-1/TRBV3-2
CDR3 protein: ASSPEGPRGKAF

V gene: TRBV7-7
CDR3 protein: ASSLAGGTDTQY

V gene: TRBV27
CDR3 protein: ASSTGLAGSYEQY

V gene: TRBV20-1
CDR3 protein: SARAEQVL

V gene: TRBV5-1
CDR3 protein: ASDLGNTGELF

V gene: TRBV7-2
CDR3 protein: ASSSSIGQETQY

V gene: TRBV5-6
CDR3 protein: ARDSGRALNEQF

V gene: TRBV6-5
CDR3 protein: ASSYRDSRTGELF

V gene: TRBV7-9
CDR3 protein: ASSFYGGGYT